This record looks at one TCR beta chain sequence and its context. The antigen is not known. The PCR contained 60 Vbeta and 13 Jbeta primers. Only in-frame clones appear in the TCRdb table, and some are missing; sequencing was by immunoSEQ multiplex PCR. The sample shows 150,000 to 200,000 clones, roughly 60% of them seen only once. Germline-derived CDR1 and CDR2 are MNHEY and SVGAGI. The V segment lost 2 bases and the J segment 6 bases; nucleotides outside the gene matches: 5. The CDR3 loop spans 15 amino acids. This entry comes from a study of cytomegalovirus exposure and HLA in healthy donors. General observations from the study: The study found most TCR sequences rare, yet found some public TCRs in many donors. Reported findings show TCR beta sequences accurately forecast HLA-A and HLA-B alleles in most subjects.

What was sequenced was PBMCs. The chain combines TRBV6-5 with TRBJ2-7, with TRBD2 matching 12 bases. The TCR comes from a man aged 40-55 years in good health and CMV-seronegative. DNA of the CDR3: TGTGCCAGCAGTTACCAGACTAGCGGGGGATCCGAGCAGTACTTC. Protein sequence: CASSYQTSGGSEQYF.